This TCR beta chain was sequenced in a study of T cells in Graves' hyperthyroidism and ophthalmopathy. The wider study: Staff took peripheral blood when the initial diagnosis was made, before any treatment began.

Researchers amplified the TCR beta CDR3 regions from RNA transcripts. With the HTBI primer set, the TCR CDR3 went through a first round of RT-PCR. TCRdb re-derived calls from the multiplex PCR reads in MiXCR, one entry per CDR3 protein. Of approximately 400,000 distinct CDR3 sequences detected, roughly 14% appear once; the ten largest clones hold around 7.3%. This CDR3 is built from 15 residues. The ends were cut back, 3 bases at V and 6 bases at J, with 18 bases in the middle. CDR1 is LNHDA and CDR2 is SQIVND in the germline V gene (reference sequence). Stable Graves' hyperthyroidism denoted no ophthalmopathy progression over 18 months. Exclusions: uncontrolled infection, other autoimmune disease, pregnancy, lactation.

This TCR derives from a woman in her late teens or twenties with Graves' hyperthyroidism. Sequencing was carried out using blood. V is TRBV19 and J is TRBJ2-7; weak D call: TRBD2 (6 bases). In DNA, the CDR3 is TGTGCCAGTAGTATTTGGGGCGGGATTGGTCTCGAGCAGTACTTC. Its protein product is CASSIWGGIGLEQYF.